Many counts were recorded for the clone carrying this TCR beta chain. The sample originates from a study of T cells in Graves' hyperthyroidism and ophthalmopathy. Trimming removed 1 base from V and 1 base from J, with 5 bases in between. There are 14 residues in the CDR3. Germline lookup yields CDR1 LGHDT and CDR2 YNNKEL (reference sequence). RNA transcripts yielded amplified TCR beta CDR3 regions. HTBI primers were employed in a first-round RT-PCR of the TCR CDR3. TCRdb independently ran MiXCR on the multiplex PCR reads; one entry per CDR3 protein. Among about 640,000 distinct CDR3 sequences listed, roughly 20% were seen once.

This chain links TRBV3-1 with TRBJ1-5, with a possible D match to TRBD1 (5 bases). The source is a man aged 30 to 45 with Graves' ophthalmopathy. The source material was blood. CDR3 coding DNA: TGTGCCAGCAGCCAAGCAGGGAGCAATCAGCCCCAGCATTTT. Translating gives CASSQAGSNQPQHF.